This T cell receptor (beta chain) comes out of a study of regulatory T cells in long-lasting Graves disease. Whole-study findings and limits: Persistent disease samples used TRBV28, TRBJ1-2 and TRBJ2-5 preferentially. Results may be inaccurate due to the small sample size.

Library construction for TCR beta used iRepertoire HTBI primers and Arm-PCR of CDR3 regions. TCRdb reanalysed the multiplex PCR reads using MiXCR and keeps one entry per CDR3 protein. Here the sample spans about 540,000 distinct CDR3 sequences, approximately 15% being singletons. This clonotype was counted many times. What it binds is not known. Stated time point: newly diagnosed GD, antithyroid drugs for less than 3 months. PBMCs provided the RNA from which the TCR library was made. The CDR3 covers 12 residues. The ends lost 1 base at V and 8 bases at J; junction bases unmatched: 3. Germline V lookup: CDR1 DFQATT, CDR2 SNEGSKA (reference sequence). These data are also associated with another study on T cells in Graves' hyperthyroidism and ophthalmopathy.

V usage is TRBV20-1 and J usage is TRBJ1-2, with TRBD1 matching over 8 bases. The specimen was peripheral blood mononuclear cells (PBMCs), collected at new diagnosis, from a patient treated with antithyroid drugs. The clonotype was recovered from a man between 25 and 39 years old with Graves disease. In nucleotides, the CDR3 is TGCAGTGCTAGAGGGACAGGGAGCGGCTACACCTTC. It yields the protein CSARGTGSGYTF.